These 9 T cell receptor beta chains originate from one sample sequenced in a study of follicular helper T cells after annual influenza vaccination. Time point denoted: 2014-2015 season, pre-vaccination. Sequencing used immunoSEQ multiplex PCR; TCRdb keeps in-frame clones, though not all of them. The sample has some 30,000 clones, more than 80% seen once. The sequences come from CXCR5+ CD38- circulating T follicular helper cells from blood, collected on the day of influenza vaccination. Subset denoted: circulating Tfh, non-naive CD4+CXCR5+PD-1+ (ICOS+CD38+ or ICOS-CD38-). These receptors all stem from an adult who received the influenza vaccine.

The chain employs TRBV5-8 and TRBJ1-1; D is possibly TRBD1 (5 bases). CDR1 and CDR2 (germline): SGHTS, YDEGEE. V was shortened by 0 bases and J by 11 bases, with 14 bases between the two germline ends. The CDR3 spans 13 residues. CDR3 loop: CASSLVVGRAAFF. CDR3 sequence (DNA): TGTGCCAGCAGCTTGGTAGTAGGCAGGGCGGCTTTCTTT.

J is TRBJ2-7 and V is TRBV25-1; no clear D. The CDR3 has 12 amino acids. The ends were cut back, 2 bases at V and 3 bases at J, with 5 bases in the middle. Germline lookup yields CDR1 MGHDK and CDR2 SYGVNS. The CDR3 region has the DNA TGTGCCAGCAGTGAAGTCGGCTACGAGCAGTACTTC. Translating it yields CASSEVGYEQYF.

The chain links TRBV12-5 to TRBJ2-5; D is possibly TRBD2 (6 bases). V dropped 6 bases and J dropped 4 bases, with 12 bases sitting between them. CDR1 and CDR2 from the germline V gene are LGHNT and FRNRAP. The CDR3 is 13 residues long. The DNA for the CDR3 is TGTGCTAGTGGGGCCTTGGGGGGAGAGACCCAGTACTTC. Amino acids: CASGALGGETQYF.

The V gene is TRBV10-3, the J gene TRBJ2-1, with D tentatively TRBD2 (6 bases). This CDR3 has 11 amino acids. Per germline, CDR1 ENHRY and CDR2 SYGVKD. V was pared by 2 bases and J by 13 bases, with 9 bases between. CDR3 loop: CAISEASAQFF. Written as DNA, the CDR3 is TGTGCCATCAGTGAGGCTAGCGCTCAGTTCTTC.

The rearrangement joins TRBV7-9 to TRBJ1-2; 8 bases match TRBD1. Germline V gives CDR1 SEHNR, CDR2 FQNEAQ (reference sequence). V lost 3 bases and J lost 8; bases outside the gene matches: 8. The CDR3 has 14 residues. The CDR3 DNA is TGTGCCAGCAGCTTTACAGGGGGGGTAGGGGGCTACACCTTC. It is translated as CASSFTGGVGGYTF.

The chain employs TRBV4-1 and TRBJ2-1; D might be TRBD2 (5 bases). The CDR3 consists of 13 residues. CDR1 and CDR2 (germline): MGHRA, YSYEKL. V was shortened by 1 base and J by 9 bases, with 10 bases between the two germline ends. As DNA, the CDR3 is TGCGCCAGCAGCCAAGTTGTAGGGAGTGAGCAGTTCTTC. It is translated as CASSQVVGSEQFF.

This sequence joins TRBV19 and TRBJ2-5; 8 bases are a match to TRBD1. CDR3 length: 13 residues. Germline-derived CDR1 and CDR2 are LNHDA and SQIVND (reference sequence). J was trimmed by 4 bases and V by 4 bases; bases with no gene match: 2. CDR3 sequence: CASSRDRSETQYF. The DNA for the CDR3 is TGTGCCAGTAGTAGGGACAGGTCAGAGACCCAGTACTTC. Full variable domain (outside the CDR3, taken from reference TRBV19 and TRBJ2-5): DGGITQSPKYLFRKEGQNVTLSCEQNLNHDAMYWYRQDPGQGLRLIYYSQIVNDFQKGDIAEGYSVSREKKESFPLTVTSAQKNPTAFYLCASSRDRSETQYFGPGTRLLVL.

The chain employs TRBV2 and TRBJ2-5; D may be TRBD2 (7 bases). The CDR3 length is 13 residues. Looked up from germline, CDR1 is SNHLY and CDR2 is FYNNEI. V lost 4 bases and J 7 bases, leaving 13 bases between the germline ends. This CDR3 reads CASSGERGGTQYF. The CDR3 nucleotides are TGTGCCAGCAGTGGCGAAAGGGGGGGGACCCAGTACTTC. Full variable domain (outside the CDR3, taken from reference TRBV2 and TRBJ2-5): EPEVTQTPSHQVTQMGQEVILRCVPISNHLYFYWYRQILGQKVEFLVSFYNNEISEKSEIFDDQFSVERPDGSNFTLKIRSTKLEDSAMYFCASSGERGGTQYFGPGTRLLVL.

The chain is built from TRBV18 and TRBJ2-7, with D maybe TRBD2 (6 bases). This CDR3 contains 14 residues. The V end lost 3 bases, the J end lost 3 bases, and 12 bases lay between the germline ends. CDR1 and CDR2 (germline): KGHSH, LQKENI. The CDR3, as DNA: TGTGCCAGCTCACCGGGGGACTGGAGCTACGAGCAGTACTTC. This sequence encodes CASSPGDWSYEQYF.